This T cell receptor beta chain was recovered during a study of blood T cell repertoires in COVID-19. Study as a whole: Whether acute or convalescent, the COVID-19 samples came from the United States, Italy and Spain. T cells, B-cell-depleted T cells, or PBMCs provided the cDNA or gDNA that served as material.

V dropped 5 bases and J dropped 2; count of bases not matched to a gene: 6. The CDR3 runs to 16 residues. Germline CDR1 and CDR2: SGHTA and FQGTGA. In this sample, this clone turned up once. Seattle patients were enrolled while actively infected and followed longitudinally. Original methodology: Quantification of nucleated cells was approximated via reference gene primer amplification. Assay used: immunoSEQ multiplex PCR; TCRdb lists only in-frame clones, some missing. The V and J calls and clone size come from that table; D and trimming were worked out from the DNA. The sample records around 370,000 clones, about 89% being singletons.

Material for sequencing was peripheral blood. This TCR was recovered from a woman between 50 and 59 years old with COVID-19, enrolled during active disease. V and J are TRBV7-3 and TRBJ2-6; 7 bases fit TRBD2. CDR3: CASSPFAGAGANVLTF. Written as DNA, the CDR3 is TGTGCCAGCAGCCCCTTTGCGGGAGCTGGGGCCAACGTCCTGACTTTC.